The source of this T cell receptor beta chain is a study of blood T cells in healthy people across ages. A word on this clonotype: Its antigen is undetermined.

Study outcomes and limitations: For the donors, CMV status was unknown and possibly confounded expanded clonotype changes.

This CDR3 is built from 13 residues. Germline values: CDR1 MNHEY, CDR2 SVGEGT. V dropped 0 bases and J dropped 6 bases, with 6 bases sitting between them. Through a sample-barcoded 5' primer and a J-beta primer mix, a second PCR was run for roughly 6 to 11 cycles. TCRdb reanalysed the 5' RACE reads using MiXCR and keeps one entry per CDR3 protein. The sample carries roughly 640,000 distinct CDR3 sequences, approximately 30% recorded once. V is TRBV6-2 or TRBV6-3 and J is TRBJ1-5; D is undetermined. The origin of this receptor is a woman of 80 years or more in good health. Specimen: blood. As DNA, the CDR3 is TGTGCCAGCAGTTACTCTTCATTTCAGCCCCAGCATTTT. This translates into CASSYSSFQPQHF.